This is a list of T cell receptor beta chains from one sample in a study of spatial heterogeneity in lung cancer. One entry per CDR3 protein, called by TCRdb with MiXCR from the 5' RACE reads. The sample holds just over 70,000 distinct CDR3 sequences, 8% to 9.5% seen once. The sample was PBMCs, taken at follow-up. The receptors were gathered from a female donor with early-stage non-small cell lung cancer. CDR3s include the opening cysteine and the closing phenylalanine or tryptophan. D genes are given only for firm matches. Size is omitted from some rows. Given values are once, few, many or a class for expanded clones.

>TRBJ1-2|many|TRBD1|TRBV19
CGETGLGIYGYTF
TGTGGCGAGACAGGGTTAGGGATCTATGGCTACACCTTC
>TRBJ1-1|few|NA|TRBV5-1
CASSLGVQRNTEAFF
TGCGCCAGCAGCTTGGGAGTACAGCGGAACACTGAAGCTTTCTTT
>TRBJ1-5|many|NA|TRBV7-9
CASSQDGNQPQHF
TGTGCCAGCAGCCAGGACGGAAATCAGCCCCAGCATTTT
>TRBJ2-5|many|TRBD2|TRBV6-6
CASSYRREAGKETQYF
TGTGCCAGCAGTTACCGCCGGGAGGCTGGGAAAGAGACCCAGTACTTC
>TRBJ2-7|many|NA|TRBV3-1
CASSQEGRGGPYEQYF
TGTGCCAGCAGCCAAGAGGGTCGAGGTGGCCCCTACGAGCAGTACTTC
>TRBJ1-5|NA|NA|TRBV20-1
CSAPQSLNQPQHF
TGCAGTGCTCCACAGAGTTTAAATCAGCCCCAGCATTTT
>TRBJ2-2|NA|TRBD2|TRBV10-1
CASSDGLRGRYTGELFF
TGCGCCAGCAGTGATGGTCTCCGCGGGAGGTACACCGGGGAGCTGTTTTTT
>TRBJ1-2|few|NA|TRBV20-1
CSAGTIDYTF
TGCAGTGCCGGAACAATAGACTACACCTTC
>TRBJ2-5|few|NA|TRBV7-9
CASSLVDSKETQYF
TGTGCCAGCAGCTTAGTGGACAGCAAAGAGACCCAGTACTTC
>TRBJ2-5|many|NA|TRBV10-3
CAISDMGRQETQYF
TGTGCCATCAGTGATATGGGGAGACAAGAGACCCAGTACTTC
>TRBJ2-4|many|TRBD1|TRBV5-1
CASSLVTGENIQYF
TGCGCCAGCAGCTTGGTTACAGGGGAAAACATTCAGTACTTC
>TRBJ1-2|many|TRBD1|TRBV11-2
CASSSTHRGDYGYTF
TGTGCCAGCAGCAGTACGCACAGGGGTGACTATGGCTACACCTTC
>TRBJ2-1|many|NA|TRBV4-1
CASSQEQERFNEQFF
TGCGCCAGCAGCCAAGAGCAGGAGAGATTCAATGAGCAGTTCTTC
>TRBJ1-1|many|NA|TRBV11-2
CASSWEGANTEAFF
TGTGCCAGCAGCTGGGAGGGAGCGAACACTGAAGCTTTCTTT
>TRBJ1-1|few|TRBD1|TRBV7-9
CASSFQGQVYTEAFF
TGTGCCAGCAGCTTCCAAGGACAGGTTTACACTGAAGCTTTCTTT
>TRBJ2-1|many|TRBD2|TRBV10-3
CAISATTSGPYNEQFF
TGTGCCATCAGTGCGACGACTAGCGGCCCCTACAATGAGCAGTTCTTC
>TRBJ1-3|many|NA|TRBV7-9
CASSFIQGPSGNTIYF
TGTGCCAGCAGCTTCATTCAGGGGCCCTCTGGAAACACCATATATTTT
>TRBJ1-1|many|NA|TRBV2
CASSEIPRKAEAFF
TGTGCCAGCAGTGAGATTCCCCGGAAGGCTGAAGCTTTCTTT
>TRBJ2-1|NA|TRBD2|TRBV7-8
CASSPGTSGNEQFF
TGTGCCAGCAGCCCGGGGACTAGCGGCAATGAGCAGTTCTTC
>TRBJ2-4|many|TRBD2|TRBV4-1
CASSQSPLAGGPLAKNIQYF
TGCGCCAGCAGCCAATCCCCCCTAGCGGGAGGGCCGCTAGCCAAAAACATTCAGTACTTC
>TRBJ2-6|many|NA|TRBV20-1
CSASPRVWANVLTF
TGCAGTGCTTCCCCCAGGGTTTGGGCCAACGTCCTGACTTTC
>TRBJ2-2|many|TRBD1|TRBV10-3
CAIPRGRTGELFF
TGTGCCATCCCCAGGGGGCGGACCGGGGAGCTGTTTTTT
>TRBJ2-7|many|TRBD2|TRBV3-1
CASSQELTSGRAGNEQYF
TGTGCCAGCAGCCAAGAGTTGACTAGCGGGAGGGCCGGGAACGAGCAGTACTTC
>TRBJ1-5|many|NA|TRBV18
CASSQGSNQPQHF
TGTGCCAGCTCACAGGGGAGCAATCAGCCCCAGCATTTT
>TRBJ2-1|many|TRBD2|TRBV19
CASSRDGTSGSRGYNEQFF
TGTGCCAGTAGTAGGGACGGGACTAGCGGGAGCAGAGGATACAATGAGCAGTTCTTC
>TRBJ2-1|many|TRBD2|TRBV20-1
CSVATSGNNEQFF
TGCAGTGTTGCCACTAGCGGGAACAATGAGCAGTTCTTC
>TRBJ2-3|many|NA|TRBV5-1
CASTRTGQHTDTQYF
TGCGCCAGCACGCGTACGGGTCAGCACACAGATACGCAGTATTTT
>TRBJ2-7|many|TRBD2|TRBV19
CASSSPGTSQDEQYF
TGTGCCAGTAGTTCCCCCGGGACTAGCCAAGACGAGCAGTACTTC
>TRBJ2-5|NA|NA|TRBV5-1
CASSLPPPAETQYF
TGCGCCAGCAGCCTCCCTCCCCCCGCGGAGACCCAGTACTTC
>TRBJ2-2|many|NA|TRBV10-3
CAISEAGTDTGELFF
TGTGCCATCAGTGAGGCAGGGACCGACACCGGGGAGCTGTTTTTT
>TRBJ2-7|NA|TRBD1|TRBV6-2/TRBV6-3
CASSSRQGALYEQYF
TGTGCCAGCAGTTCCCGACAGGGGGCTCTGTACGAGCAGTACTTC
>TRBJ2-7|many|NA|TRBV25-1
CASSPSGGSHEQYF
TGTGCCAGCAGCCCCTCAGGCGGTTCCCACGAGCAGTACTTC
>TRBJ2-1|few|NA|TRBV20-1
CSARTIRGGGSYNEQFF
TGCAGTGCTAGAACTATTCGGGGAGGGGGGTCCTACAATGAGCAGTTCTTC
>TRBJ1-1|many|NA|TRBV7-6
CASSPGRTEAFF
TGTGCCAGCAGCCCCGGACGGACTGAAGCTTTCTTT
>TRBJ2-1|NA|TRBD2|TRBV28
CASRLIGTSGTSSYNEQFF
TGTGCCAGCCGCTTAATCGGGACTAGCGGGACTAGCTCCTACAATGAGCAGTTCTTC
>TRBJ2-5|many|TRBD2|TRBV7-3
CASSFTGRAGGETQYF
TGTGCCAGCAGCTTCACAGGACGCGCGGGGGGAGAGACCCAGTACTTC
>TRBJ2-7|many|NA|TRBV14
CASSQDVHEQYF
TGTGCCAGCAGCCAAGATGTTCACGAGCAGTACTTC
>TRBJ2-7|many|NA|TRBV11-2
CASSLLGGQSFSKQYF
TGTGCCAGCAGCTTATTAGGAGGCCAGTCCTTCAGTAAGCAGTACTTC
>TRBJ1-2|many|NA|TRBV13
CASSLGGTDGYTF
TGTGCCAGCAGCTTGGGGGGGACTGATGGCTACACCTTC
>TRBJ1-1|many|NA|TRBV15
CATSRDPSGRTEAFF
TGTGCCACCAGCAGAGATCCTTCGGGAAGGACTGAAGCTTTCTTT
>TRBJ2-1|NA|TRBD2|TRBV15
CATSPGRREPTYNEQFF
TGTGCCACCAGCCCCGGGAGGCGGGAGCCGACCTACAATGAGCAGTTCTTC
>TRBJ1-4|many|NA|TRBV20-1
CSARVVGGNEKLFF
TGCAGTGCTAGAGTGGTAGGGGGGAATGAAAAACTGTTTTTT
>TRBJ2-1|many|NA|TRBV2
CASSEGLNNEQFF
TGTGCCAGCAGTGAGGGGCTAAACAATGAGCAGTTCTTC